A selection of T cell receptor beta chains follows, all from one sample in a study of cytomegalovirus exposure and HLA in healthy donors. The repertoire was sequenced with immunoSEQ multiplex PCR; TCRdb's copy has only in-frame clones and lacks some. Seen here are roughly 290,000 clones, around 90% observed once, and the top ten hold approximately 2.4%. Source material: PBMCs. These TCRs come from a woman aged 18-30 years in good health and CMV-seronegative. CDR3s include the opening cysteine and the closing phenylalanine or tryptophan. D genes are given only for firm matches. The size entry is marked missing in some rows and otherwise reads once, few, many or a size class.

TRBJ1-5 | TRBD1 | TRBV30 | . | CAWERRGLSSNQPQHF | TGTGCCTGGGAGAGGAGGGGGCTTTCAAGCAATCAGCCCCAGCATTTT
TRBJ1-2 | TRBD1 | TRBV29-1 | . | CSADQGAGYGYTF | TGCAGCGCCGATCAGGGGGCTGGCTATGGCTACACCTTC
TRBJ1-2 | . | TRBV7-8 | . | CASSSAGRGYGYTF | TGTGCCAGCAGCTCCGCAGGCAGGGGCTATGGCTACACCTTC
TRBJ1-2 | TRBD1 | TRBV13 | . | CASSPRGDRGWGYTF | TGTGCCAGCAGCCCCCGCGGGGACAGGGGTTGGGGCTACACCTTC
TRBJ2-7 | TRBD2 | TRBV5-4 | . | CASSFGGLANSGQYF | TGTGCCAGCAGCTTTGGCGGACTAGCGAACTCGGGGCAGTACTTC
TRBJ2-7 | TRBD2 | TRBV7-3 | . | CASSLSGVAGDEQYF | TGTGCCAGCAGCCTATCCGGGGTAGCGGGGGACGAGCAGTACTTC
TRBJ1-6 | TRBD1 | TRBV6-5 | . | CASSYSTGNSPLHF | TGTGCCAGCAGTTACTCGACAGGGAATTCACCCCTCCACTTT
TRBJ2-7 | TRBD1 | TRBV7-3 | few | CASSERTGVEQYF | TGTGCCAGCAGCGAACGGACAGGGGTTGAGCAGTACTTC
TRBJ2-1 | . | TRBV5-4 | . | CASSYGPGGSNEQFF | TGTGCCAGCAGCTATGGGCCCGGAGGGAGCAATGAGCAGTTCTTC
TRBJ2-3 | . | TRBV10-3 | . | CAISESPSLDTQYF | TGTGCCATCAGTGAGTCGCCTAGCTTGGATACGCAGTATTTT
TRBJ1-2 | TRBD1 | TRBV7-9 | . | CASSQTRDRGRRVDGYTF | TGTGCCAGCAGCCAGACACGGGACAGGGGGCGCAGGGTAGATGGCTACACCTTC